This T cell receptor (beta chain) was captured by sequencing in a study of graft-versus-host responses after intestinal transplantation. Study details: Transplants were multivisceral, liver-intestinal, or isolated intestinal. Every transplant recipient was induced with anti-thymocyte globulin, then maintained on tacrolimus and steroids for two to four years.

The length of the CDR3 is 14 residues. J lost 4 bases, V lost 6 bases, and 8 bases had no gene match. CDR1 is SNHLY and CDR2 is FYNNEI in the germline V gene. Here immunoSEQ multiplex PCR was the method, and the copy in TCRdb shows in-frame clones only, minus some. The table lists about 64,000 clones, roughly 90% of them singletons. This clone was seen only a few times. The antigen remains undetermined. This clonotype originated in a human donor who was the organ donor for an intestinal transplant. The specimen comprised unstimulated CD8+ T cells sorted from spleen or lymph node cells, sampled before transplant. The V gene is TRBV2, the J gene TRBJ1-2, with 7 positions matching TRBD1. The CDR3 DNA reads as TGTGCCAGCAGCAACGGACAGGAGGCCTATGGCTACACCTTC. Protein sequence: CASSNGQEAYGYTF.